These T cell receptor beta chains were read from a single sample in a study of cytotoxic CD8 clonotypes in ibrutinib-treated CLL. Data came from immunoSEQ multiplex PCR; TCRdb stores just in-frame clones and leaves some out. The data contain 40,000 to 55,000 clones, less than 85% of them singletons. Sequencing used PBMCs, obtained after 24 months of ibrutinib treatment. All receptors come from a human donor with chronic lymphocytic leukemia. The CDR3 runs from the conserved cysteine through the conserved F or W. A D gene is named only where the DNA matches it firmly. Rows may omit the clone size; those that give it use once, few, many or a size class.

DNA	CDR3	size	D	J	V
TGCGCCAGCAGCCAAGATTGGGGGGGAGGCACTGAAGCTTTCTTT	CASSQDWGGGTEAFF	-	-	TRBJ1-1	TRBV4-1
TGTGCCAGCAGCTTGAAGGCGGCCCAGTACTTC	CASSLKAAQYF	-	-	TRBJ2-5	TRBV5-8
TGTGCCAGCAGCTCAAGAAGTGGTACGGGACACTATGGCTACACCTTC	CASSSRSGTGHYGYTF	-	-	TRBJ1-2	TRBV5-4
TGTGCCAGCAGCCAAGTCGGAGGGGGAGATGAAAAACTGTTTTTT	CASSQVGGGDEKLFF	-	-	TRBJ1-4	TRBV4-2
TGTGCCAGCACCCCCCCGACCCGTCATAGCAATGAGCAGTTCTTC	CASTPPTRHSNEQFF	few	-	TRBJ2-1	TRBV27
TGTGCCATCGCCGCTCGCTCTTTGGACCTATACGAGCAGTACTTC	CAIAARSLDLYEQYF	-	-	TRBJ2-7	TRBV10-3
TGTGCCAGCAGCTTACCTAGCGGAACCCAAGAGACCCAGTACTTC	CASSLPSGTQETQYF	-	TRBD2	TRBJ2-5	TRBV7-2
TGTGCCAGCAGTTACGGGAGTATGAACACTGAAGCTTTCTTT	CASSYGSMNTEAFF	once	-	TRBJ1-1	TRBV6-6
TGTGCCAGCAGTTTATACGGGGGAGTGTATCAGCGGGAGGGACGTCGAGATACGCAGTATTTT	CASSLYGGVYQREGRRDTQYF	-	TRBD2	TRBJ2-3	TRBV27
TGTGCCAGCAGTTTGCAGGGGGCGCTAGGTGAAGCTTTCTTT	CASSLQGALGEAFF	-	TRBD1	TRBJ1-1	TRBV28
TGTGCCAGCTCACCAGCGGCAGATCTTCGGAACACTGAAGCTTTCTTT	CASSPAADLRNTEAFF	-	-	TRBJ1-1	TRBV18
TGTGCCAGCGCTAGACCGGGACAGCAAGACAATGAGCAGTTCTTC	CASARPGQQDNEQFF	-	TRBD1	TRBJ2-1	TRBV27
TGTGCCAGCAGCTCCAGGTTCGGCACAGATACGCAGTATTTT	CASSSRFGTDTQYF	-	-	TRBJ2-3	TRBV7-2
TGCGCCAGCAGCCAAACAGGGGGCGCGCGGGAGACCCAGTACTTC	CASSQTGGARETQYF	-	TRBD1	TRBJ2-5	TRBV4-1
TGCGCCAGCAGCTTGGATCGGGGGCAAACTGAAGCTTTCTTT	CASSLDRGQTEAFF	-	-	TRBJ1-1	TRBV5-1
TGTGCCAGCAATAAAAGAGGGACATTTCACTCCTACGAGCAGTACTTC	CASNKRGTFHSYEQYF	once	-	TRBJ2-7	TRBV21-1
TGTGCCTGGAGGCCCGGAGGGACCCAGTACTTC	CAWRPGGTQYF	-	-	TRBJ2-5	TRBV30
TGTGCCAGCAGTATAAACGGAGCCGGCCTCCTAGGCTACACCTTC	CASSINGAGLLGYTF	-	-	TRBJ1-2	TRBV28
TGTGCCAGCAGCGCCCCAACTAATGAAAAACTGTTTTTT	CASSAPTNEKLFF	-	-	TRBJ1-4	TRBV9
TGTGCCACCAGCAGAGATGGGCACGGCTACACCTTC	CATSRDGHGYTF	-	-	TRBJ1-2	TRBV15
TGTGCCAGCAGCTTAGGTCGTCTGAATACGCAGTATTTT	CASSLGRLNTQYF	once	-	TRBJ2-3	TRBV7-2
TGCAGCGCGTCACAGGGGTCTGGAGGCTACACCTTC	CSASQGSGGYTF	once	TRBD1	TRBJ1-2	TRBV29-1
TGCGCCAGCAGCCAGCCCAGCGGAACCTCCTACAATGAGCAGTTCTTC	CASSQPSGTSYNEQFF	-	-	TRBJ2-1	TRBV4-1
TGTGCCAGCAGTGCACTGGCTGGGGCAGCTCAGCCCCAGCATTTT	CASSALAGAAQPQHF	-	-	TRBJ1-5	TRBV6-1
TGTGCCAGCAGAGTTACGGGAGTTCACGAGCAGTACTTC	CASRVTGVHEQYF	-	-	TRBJ2-7	TRBV7-2
TGTGCCAGCAGCGTAGATTGGGTAGGCACAGATACGCAGTATTTT	CASSVDWVGTDTQYF	-	-	TRBJ2-3	TRBV9
TGTGCCAGCAGTTATCAGGACCCGGTCTACGAGCAGTACTTC	CASSYQDPVYEQYF	-	-	TRBJ2-7	TRBV6-6
TGTGCCAGCTCACCACCCACGGGGGGCCGCGTTACCTTC	CASSPPTGGRVTF	-	-	TRBJ1-2	TRBV18
TGTGCCAGTAGTGCCGACACTAGCTATGGCTACACCTTC	CASSADTSYGYTF	-	-	TRBJ1-2	TRBV19
TGTGCCAGCAGCCAAATCCCGTCAGGGGAGGTTCAGTACTTC	CASSQIPSGEVQYF	-	-	TRBJ2-4	TRBV7-2
TGTGCCAGTAGCGTAAGGGTTAACTATGGCTACACCTTC	CASSVRVNYGYTF	-	-	TRBJ1-2	TRBV19
TGTGCCAGCAGCGTTATCACGGACACTGAAGCTTTCTTT	CASSVITDTEAFF	-	-	TRBJ1-1	TRBV9
TGTGCCAGCAGCCGACAGGGGGGGAGTTACGAGCAGTACTTC	CASSRQGGSYEQYF	-	TRBD1	TRBJ2-7	TRBV5-4
TGTGCCAGCAGCTCAAACCTCGGGCCCTCGACGGGAAACACCATATATTTT	CASSSNLGPSTGNTIYF	-	-	TRBJ1-3	TRBV7-2
TGTGCCATCAGCGACCTGCCGGGGACAGGGGGGGAAGCTTTCTTT	CAISDLPGTGGEAFF	-	TRBD1	TRBJ1-1	TRBV10-3
TGCGCCAGCAGCCAAGATCACCGCGGGAGGGCCGGGGATACGCAGTATTTT	CASSQDHRGRAGDTQYF	-	TRBD2	TRBJ2-3	TRBV4-3
TGTGCCAGCAGTTCTCCCGCTCGGACTAGCGGGGTATACGAGCAGTACTTC	CASSSPARTSGVYEQYF	-	TRBD2	TRBJ2-7	TRBV27
TGTGCCAGCAGCACAGGGTCGGTAAGCACAGATACGCAGTATTTT	CASSTGSVSTDTQYF	-	-	TRBJ2-3	TRBV9
TGTGCCAGCAGCTTGGGGACACTGAACACTGAAGCTTTCTTT	CASSLGTLNTEAFF	-	-	TRBJ1-1	TRBV5-4
TGTGCCAGCAGTGGTGGACAGGGTGCCGGAAACACCATATATTTT	CASSGGQGAGNTIYF	few	TRBD1	TRBJ1-3	TRBV28
TGCAGCGTTAGGGACACCGGGGAGCTGTTTTTT	CSVRDTGELFF	-	-	TRBJ2-2	TRBV29-1
TGTGCCTGGAGTCAGGGAGGATACAATGAGCAGTTCTTC	CAWSQGGYNEQFF	once	-	TRBJ2-1	TRBV30
TGTGCCAGCAGCCCCCCCGGGACTAGCGGGGGGGGCGGGGAGCTGTTTTTT	CASSPPGTSGGGGELFF	-	TRBD2	TRBJ2-2	TRBV5-4
TGTGCCAGTAGTCCTCGAGCTCGCGGGAGGGTATCATACGAGCAGTACTTC	CASSPRARGRVSYEQYF	-	TRBD2	TRBJ2-7	TRBV19
TGTGCCAGCAGGTACACAGGGAGCTATGGCTACACCTTC	CASRYTGSYGYTF	-	-	TRBJ1-2	TRBV13
TGTGCCTGGAGACGGGGGATTGGCAAAAACATTCAGTACTTC	CAWRRGIGKNIQYF	-	-	TRBJ2-4	TRBV30
TGTGCTGGAGGCAGGAGGAACACTGAAGCTTTCTTT	CAGGRRNTEAFF	few	-	TRBJ1-1	TRBV30
TGTGCCAGCAGCTTAGCGAGGGGACTAGCGGCCACAGATACGCAGTATTTT	CASSLARGLAATDTQYF	-	TRBD2	TRBJ2-3	TRBV7-8
TGTGCCAGCAGCTCCGGGACAGGGGGCTACGAGCAGTACTTC	CASSSGTGGYEQYF	-	TRBD1	TRBJ2-7	TRBV28
TGTGCCAGCAGCCCGGGAGGTCTTAATGAGCAGTTCTTC	CASSPGGLNEQFF	-	TRBD2	TRBJ2-1	TRBV11-3
TGTGCCAGCAGCGTAGCTAGCGGGAGGAATGGTGAGCAGTTCTTC	CASSVASGRNGEQFF	-	TRBD2	TRBJ2-1	TRBV9
TGTGCCAGCAGCTTAAGGCGAGCGGGAGGCATCACAGATACGCAGTATTTT	CASSLRRAGGITDTQYF	-	TRBD2	TRBJ2-3	TRBV7-8